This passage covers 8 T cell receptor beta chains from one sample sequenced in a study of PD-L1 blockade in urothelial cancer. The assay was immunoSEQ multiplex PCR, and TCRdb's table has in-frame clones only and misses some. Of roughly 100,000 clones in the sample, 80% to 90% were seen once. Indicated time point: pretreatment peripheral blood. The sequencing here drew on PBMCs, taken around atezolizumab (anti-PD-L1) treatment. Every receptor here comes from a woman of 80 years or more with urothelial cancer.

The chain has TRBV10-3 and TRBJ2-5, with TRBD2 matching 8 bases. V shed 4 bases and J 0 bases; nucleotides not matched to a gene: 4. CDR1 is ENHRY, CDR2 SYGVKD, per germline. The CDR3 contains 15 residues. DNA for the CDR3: TGTGCCATCAGTGCGACTAGCGCGGACCAAGAGACCCAGTACTTC. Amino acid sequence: CAISATSADQETQYF.

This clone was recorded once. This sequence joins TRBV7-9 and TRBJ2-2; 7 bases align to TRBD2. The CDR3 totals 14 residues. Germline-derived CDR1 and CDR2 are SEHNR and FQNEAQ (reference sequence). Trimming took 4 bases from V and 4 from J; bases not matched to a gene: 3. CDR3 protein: CASSYGGGTGELFF. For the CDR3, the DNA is TGTGCCAGCAGCTATGGGGGGGGCACCGGGGAGCTGTTTTTT. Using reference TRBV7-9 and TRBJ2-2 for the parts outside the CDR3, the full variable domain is DTGVSQNPRHKITKRGQNVTFRCDPISEHNRLYWYRQTLGQGPEFLTYFQNEAQLEKSRLLSDRFSAERPKGSFSTLEIQRTEQGDSAMYLCASSYGGGTGELFFGEGSRLTVL.

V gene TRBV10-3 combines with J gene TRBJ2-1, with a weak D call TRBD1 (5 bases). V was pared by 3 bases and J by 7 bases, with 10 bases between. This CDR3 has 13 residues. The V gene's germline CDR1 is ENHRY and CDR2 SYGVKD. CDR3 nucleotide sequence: TGTGCCATCAGTGAAAGTCAGGGAAATGAGCAGTTCTTC. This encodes CAISESQGNEQFF.

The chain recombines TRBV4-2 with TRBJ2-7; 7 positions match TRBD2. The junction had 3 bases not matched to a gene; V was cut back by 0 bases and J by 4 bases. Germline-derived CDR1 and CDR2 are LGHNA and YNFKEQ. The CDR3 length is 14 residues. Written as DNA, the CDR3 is TGTGCCAGCAGCCAAGAGCGGGAGTTTTACGAGCAGTACTTC. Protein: CASSQEREFYEQYF.

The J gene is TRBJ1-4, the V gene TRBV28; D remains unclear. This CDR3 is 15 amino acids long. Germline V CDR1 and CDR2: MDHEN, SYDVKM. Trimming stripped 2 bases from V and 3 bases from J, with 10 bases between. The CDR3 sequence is CASSLVAVSNEKLFF. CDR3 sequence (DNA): TGTGCCAGCAGTTTAGTGGCGGTCTCTAATGAAAAACTGTTTTTT.

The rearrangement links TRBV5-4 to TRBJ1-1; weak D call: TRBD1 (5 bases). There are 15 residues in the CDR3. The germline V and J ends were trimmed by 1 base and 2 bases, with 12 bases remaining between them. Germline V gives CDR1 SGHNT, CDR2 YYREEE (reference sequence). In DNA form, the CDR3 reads TGTGCCAGCAGCTTGCAGGACATGAGAAACACTGAAGCTTTCTTT. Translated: CASSLQDMRNTEAFF.

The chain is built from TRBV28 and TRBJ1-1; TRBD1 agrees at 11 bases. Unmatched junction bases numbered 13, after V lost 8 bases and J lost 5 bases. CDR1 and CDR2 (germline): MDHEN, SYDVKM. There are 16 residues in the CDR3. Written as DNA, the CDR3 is TGTGCCAGCCGCTACCCCGGGACAGGGGGTAAGACTGAAGCTTTCTTT. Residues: CASRYPGTGGKTEAFF.

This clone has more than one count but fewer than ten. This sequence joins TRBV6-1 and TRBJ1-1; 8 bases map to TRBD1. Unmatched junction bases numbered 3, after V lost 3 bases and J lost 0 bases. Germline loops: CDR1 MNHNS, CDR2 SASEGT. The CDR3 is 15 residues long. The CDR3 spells CASSDRTGMNTEAFF. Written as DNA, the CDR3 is TGTGCCAGCAGTGACAGGACAGGGATGAACACTGAAGCTTTCTTT.